This TCR beta chain appears in the sequencing data of a study of blood T cell repertoires in COVID-19. The method was immunoSEQ multiplex PCR; TCRdb's version includes in-frame clones alone and lacks a portion of them. Of 55,000 to 70,000 clones listed, around 90% are singletons. Germline values: CDR1 LNHDA, CDR2 SQIVND (reference sequence). After removal of 7 bases from V and 3 bases from J, the junction contained 5 bases not matched to a gene. The CDR3 spans 15 residues. The sequenced material came from peripheral blood. The chain uses TRBV19 and TRBJ2-5; 13 bases map to TRBD2. This receptor was obtained from a woman in her forties or fifties with COVID-19, enrolled during active disease. This CDR3 is CASTRTSGSKETQYF. CDR3 coding DNA: TGTGCCAGTACACGGACTAGCGGGAGTAAAGAGACCCAGTACTTC. The whole variable domain, remainder taken from reference TRBV19 and TRBJ2-5, is DGGITQSPKYLFRKEGQNVTLSCEQNLNHDAMYWYRQDPGQGLRLIYYSQIVNDFQKGDIAEGYSVSREKKESFPLTVTSAQKNPTAFYLCASTRTSGSKETQYFGPGTRLLVL.